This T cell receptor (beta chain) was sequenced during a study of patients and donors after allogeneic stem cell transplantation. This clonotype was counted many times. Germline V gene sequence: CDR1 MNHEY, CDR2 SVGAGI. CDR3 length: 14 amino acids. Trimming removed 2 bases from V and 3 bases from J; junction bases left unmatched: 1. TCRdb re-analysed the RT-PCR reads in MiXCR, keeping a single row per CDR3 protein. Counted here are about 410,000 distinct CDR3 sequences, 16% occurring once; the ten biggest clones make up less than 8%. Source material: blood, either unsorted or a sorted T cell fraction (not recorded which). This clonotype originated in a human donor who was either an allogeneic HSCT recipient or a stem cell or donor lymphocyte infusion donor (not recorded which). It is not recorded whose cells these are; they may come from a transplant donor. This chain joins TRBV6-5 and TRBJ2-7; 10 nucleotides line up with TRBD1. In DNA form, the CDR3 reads TGTGCCAGCAGTTACCGGGACAGGGGCTACGAGCAGTACTTC. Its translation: CASSYRDRGYEQYF.